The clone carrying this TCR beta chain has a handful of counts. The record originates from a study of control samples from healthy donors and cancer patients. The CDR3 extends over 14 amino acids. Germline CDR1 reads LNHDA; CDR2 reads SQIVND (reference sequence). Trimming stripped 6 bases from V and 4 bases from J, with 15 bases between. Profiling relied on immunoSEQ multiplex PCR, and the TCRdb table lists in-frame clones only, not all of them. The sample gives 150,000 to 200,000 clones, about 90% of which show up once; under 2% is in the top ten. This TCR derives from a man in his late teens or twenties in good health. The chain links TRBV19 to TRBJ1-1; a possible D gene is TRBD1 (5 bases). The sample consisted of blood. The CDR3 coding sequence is TGTGCCAGTAGGGCCTGGGGGGAGCGCACTGAAGCTTTCTTT. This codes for CASRAWGERTEAFF. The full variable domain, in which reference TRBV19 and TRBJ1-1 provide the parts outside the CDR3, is DGGITQSPKYLFRKEGQNVTLSCEQNLNHDAMYWYRQDPGQGLRLIYYSQIVNDFQKGDIAEGYSVSREKKESFPLTVTSAQKNPTAFYLCASRAWGERTEAFFGQGTRLTVV.